This T cell receptor beta chain was profiled in a study of PD-L1 blockade in urothelial cancer. Study context: Previous chemotherapy exposure amounted to 0 to 3 regimens for patients. Blood analysis took place 3 weeks (second dose) and 6 weeks after treatment start. Blood yielded a median of 141,255 T cells per sample.

Germline-derived CDR1 and CDR2 are LNHDA and SQIVND (reference sequence). V was clipped by 4 bases and J by 2 bases, with 21 bases between them. CDR3 length: 18 residues. Time point noted: pretreatment peripheral blood. Only in-frame clones appear in the TCRdb table, and some are missing; sequencing was by immunoSEQ multiplex PCR. The table lists tens of thousands of clones, 75% to 85% of them singletons. This TCR was sampled from an older man with urothelial cancer. J is TRBJ2-1 and V is TRBV19; D perhaps matches TRBD2 (5 bases). The sequenced sample was PBMCs, obtained around atezolizumab (anti-PD-L1) treatment. CDR3 region: CASSRGAAGRDPYNEQFF. Here the CDR3 DNA reads TGTGCCAGTAGTAGGGGAGCGGCGGGCCGAGACCCCTACAATGAGCAGTTCTTC.